The rows below give T cell receptor beta chains drawn from one sample of a study of blood T cell repertoires in COVID-19. Sequencing used immunoSEQ multiplex PCR; TCRdb keeps in-frame clones, though not all of them. This repertoire shows 75,000 to 90,000 clones, 75% to 85% found once; its top ten account for just over 35%. Sequencing input: peripheral blood. These receptors were obtained from a man in his sixties with COVID-19, enrolled during active disease. CDR3s include the opening cysteine and the closing phenylalanine or tryptophan. Fields, in order: D gene, J gene, V gene, clone size, CDR3 protein, CDR3 DNA. A D gene is named only where the DNA matches it firmly. Not every row has a clone size; where given, it reads once, few, many or a size class.

d_gene: TRBD2
j_gene: TRBJ2-7
v_gene: TRBV5-1
abundance: -
CDR3aa: CASSLYGTSGGTTYEQYF
CDR3nt: TGCGCCAGCAGCTTATATGGGACTAGCGGGGGGACGACCTACGAGCAGTACTTC

d_gene: TRBD1
j_gene: TRBJ1-1
v_gene: TRBV29-1
abundance: -
CDR3aa: CSVEGTGKNTEAFF
CDR3nt: TGCAGCGTTGAGGGGACAGGGAAAAACACTGAAGCTTTCTTT

d_gene: TRBD1
j_gene: TRBJ2-1
v_gene: TRBV2
abundance: -
CDR3aa: CASSEGTGVGEQFF
CDR3nt: TGTGCCAGCAGTGAAGGGACAGGGGTGGGTGAGCAGTTCTTC

d_gene: -
j_gene: TRBJ2-1
v_gene: TRBV14
abundance: few
CDR3aa: CASSQVLEQFF
CDR3nt: TGTGCCAGCAGCCAAGTATTAGAGCAGTTCTTC

d_gene: -
j_gene: TRBJ2-1
v_gene: TRBV6-5
abundance: few
CDR3aa: CASSLIGDYNEQFF
CDR3nt: TGTGCCAGCAGTTTAATAGGGGATTACAATGAGCAGTTCTTC

d_gene: -
j_gene: TRBJ1-1
v_gene: TRBV5-6
abundance: many
CDR3aa: CASSSARDSEAFF
CDR3nt: TGTGCCAGCAGCTCGGCCAGGGACTCTGAAGCTTTCTTT

d_gene: -
j_gene: TRBJ2-3
v_gene: TRBV5-1
abundance: -
CDR3aa: CASSFSTWTDTQYF
CDR3nt: TGCGCCAGCAGCTTTAGTACTTGGACAGATACGCAGTATTTT

d_gene: -
j_gene: TRBJ1-6
v_gene: TRBV6-5
abundance: -
CDR3aa: CASSYSNREYSPLHF
CDR3nt: TGTGCCAGCAGTTACTCGAACAGGGAGTATTCACCCCTCCACTTT

d_gene: -
j_gene: TRBJ1-5
v_gene: TRBV19
abundance: -
CDR3aa: CASTPNRNNQPQHF
CDR3nt: TGTGCCAGTACCCCAAACAGAAACAATCAGCCCCAGCATTTT

d_gene: TRBD1
j_gene: TRBJ1-6
v_gene: TRBV11-3
abundance: -
CDR3aa: CASSPDRGPSYNSPLHF
CDR3nt: TGTGCCAGCAGCCCCGACAGGGGGCCCTCCTATAATTCACCCCTCCACTTT

d_gene: -
j_gene: TRBJ1-2
v_gene: TRBV2
abundance: once
CDR3aa: CASSVGTGTYGYTF
CDR3nt: TGTGCCAGCAGTGTTGGAACAGGGACCTATGGCTACACCTTC